A selection of T cell receptor beta chains follows, all from one sample in a study of cytotoxic CD8 clonotypes in ibrutinib-treated CLL. Data came from immunoSEQ multiplex PCR; TCRdb stores just in-frame clones and leaves some out. The data show tens of thousands of clones, approximately 62% seen once. The starting material was PBMCs, obtained after 12 months of ibrutinib treatment. The receptors here all came from a human donor with chronic lymphocytic leukemia. Each CDR3 is given with its conserved first and last residue.

length,V,CDR3
13,TRBV6-1,CASSESGEGTQYF
13,TRBV29-1,CSVEGRMNTEAFF
14,TRBV5-6,CASSTLTGFPEAFF
18,TRBV6-4,CARVKTGPLLSMNTEAFF
11,TRBV6-5,CASGGNYGYTF
14,TRBV10-3,CAIRRQGTRTEAFF
13,TRBV6-1,CASRAGGIYEQYF
13,TRBV6-1,CASSGRQGNGYTF
15,TRBV13,CASSPRRTGMVEQYF
16,TRBV6-6,CASSRPGQGNTGELFF
15,TRBV2,CASSASAGGRNEQYF
14,TRBV19,CASSLSGGRGPQHF
15,TRBV5-5,CASSFPLGTQNIQYF
12,TRBV27,CASSLMPGEQFF
11,TRBV20-1,CSASPADIQYF
13,TRBV5-5,CASSLYRDYGYTF
17,TRBV10-3,CAISESVTPMANSPLHF
14,TRBV11-2,CASSTGLLQETQYF
12,TRBV5-6,CASSSPVQPQHF
16,TRBV4-1,CASSHVVQGVSDTQYF
17,TRBV19,CASSIARTGSGANVLTF
12,TRBV6-4,CASSTQGAGEYF
14,TRBV15,CATSREAEPYEQYF
16,TRBV4-1,CASKSGTGGHTDAQYF
14,TRBV4-2,CASSPLRQGSWTFF
14,TRBV28,CASSLRASGNTIYF
14,TRBV9,CASSVDSGNYGYTF
16,TRBV5-4,CASSLPNAGQNNEQFF
14,TRBV27,CASSFEGSNSPLHF
13,TRBV19,CASSIRQRQPQHF
14,TRBV28,CASNWGDRNTEAFF
15,TRBV10-3,CAIHQGNRGNGELFF
15,TRBV13,CASSLGQGNQETQYF
11,TRBV14,CASSQAGELFF
15,TRBV6-6,CASSPSGTSTDTQYF
17,TRBV5-4,CASSPQVFEANKETQYF
14,TRBV28,CASSTSIGVYGYTF
13,TRBV6-5,CASSFRQGTEAFF
13,TRBV30,CAWSVRQQETQYF
14,TRBV15,CATSRDWDNYGYTF
11,TRBV28,CASSTTRELFF
15,TRBV21-1,CASSYDRGSYYEQYF
14,TRBV27,CASSLSGGSYEQYF
12,TRBV2,CASPRQGFGYTF
13,TRBV4-2,CASRHSDLYGYTF
15,TRBV6-4,CASSATGGLFNEQFF
14,TRBV6-5,CASSPGSRYNEQFF
13,TRBV11-2,CASSFRETYEQYF
14,TRBV18,CASSPTGGDNGYTF
17,TRBV7-6,CASSRTGGRYSNQPQHF
12,TRBV2,CASSRGRNGYTF
15,TRBV4-2,CASSPLPESNQPQHF
13,TRBV19,CASRDLAAYEQYF
12,TRBV2,CASNMWDTEAFF
15,TRBV7-6,CASSSYRGWSEKLFF